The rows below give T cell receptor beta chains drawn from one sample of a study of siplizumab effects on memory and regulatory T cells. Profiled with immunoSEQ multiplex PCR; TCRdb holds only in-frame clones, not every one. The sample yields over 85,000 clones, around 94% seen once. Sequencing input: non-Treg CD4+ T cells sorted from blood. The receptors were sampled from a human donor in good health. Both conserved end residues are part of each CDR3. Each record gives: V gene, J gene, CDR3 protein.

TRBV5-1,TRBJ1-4,CASSLYREGEKLFF
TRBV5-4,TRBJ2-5,CASSFPAGEKETQYF
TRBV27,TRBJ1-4,CASSLSRGTGNEKLFF
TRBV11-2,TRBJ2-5,CASSSGLAGVETQYF
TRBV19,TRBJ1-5,CASSNVRVVFNQPQHF
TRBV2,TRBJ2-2,CASSAKPAGELFF
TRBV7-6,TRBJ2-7,CASSRKGQGPSYEQYF
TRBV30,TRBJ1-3,CASGPGGNTIYF
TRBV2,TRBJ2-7,CASRKLDSKISYEQYF
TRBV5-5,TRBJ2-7,CASSLTGGHEQYF
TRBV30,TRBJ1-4,CAWSVGAGGEKLFF
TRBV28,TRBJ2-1,CASKVSGNAEQFF
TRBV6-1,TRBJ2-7,CASNIQGTVYEQYF
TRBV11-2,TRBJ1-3,CASSLPQGWGNTIYF
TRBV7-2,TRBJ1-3,CASSLYGGYSGNTIYF
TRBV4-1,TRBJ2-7,CASSPGPGLIYEQYF